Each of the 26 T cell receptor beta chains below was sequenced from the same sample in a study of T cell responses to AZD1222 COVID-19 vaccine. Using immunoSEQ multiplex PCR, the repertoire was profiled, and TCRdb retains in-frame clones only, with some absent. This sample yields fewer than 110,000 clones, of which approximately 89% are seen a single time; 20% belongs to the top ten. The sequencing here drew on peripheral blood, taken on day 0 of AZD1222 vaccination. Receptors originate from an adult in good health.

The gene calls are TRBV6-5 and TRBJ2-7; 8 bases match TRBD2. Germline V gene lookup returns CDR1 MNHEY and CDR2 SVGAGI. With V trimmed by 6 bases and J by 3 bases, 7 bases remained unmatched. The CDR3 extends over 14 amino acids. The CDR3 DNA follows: TGTGCCAGCAGCCGACCGGGACTAGTCTACGAGCAGTACTTC. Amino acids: CASSRPGLVYEQYF.

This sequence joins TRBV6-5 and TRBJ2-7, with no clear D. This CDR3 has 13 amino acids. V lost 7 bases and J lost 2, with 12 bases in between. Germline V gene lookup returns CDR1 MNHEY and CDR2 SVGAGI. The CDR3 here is CASNMGGPYEQYF. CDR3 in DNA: TGTGCCAGCAATATGGGCGGTCCCTACGAGCAGTACTTC.

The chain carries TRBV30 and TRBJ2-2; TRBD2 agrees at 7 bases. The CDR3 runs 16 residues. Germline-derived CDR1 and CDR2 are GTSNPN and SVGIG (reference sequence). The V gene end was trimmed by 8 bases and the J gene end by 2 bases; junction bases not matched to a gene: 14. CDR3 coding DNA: TGTGCCGGCACAATCGGGGGGAGGGCCAACACCGGGGAGCTGTTTTTT. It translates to CAGTIGGRANTGELFF.

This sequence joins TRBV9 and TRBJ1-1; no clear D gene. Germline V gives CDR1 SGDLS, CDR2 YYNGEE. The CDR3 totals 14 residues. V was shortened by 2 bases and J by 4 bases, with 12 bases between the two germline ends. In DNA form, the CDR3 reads TGTGCCAGCAGCGTTGCTTGGCTAGGCACTGAAGCTTTCTTT. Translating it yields CASSVAWLGTEAFF.

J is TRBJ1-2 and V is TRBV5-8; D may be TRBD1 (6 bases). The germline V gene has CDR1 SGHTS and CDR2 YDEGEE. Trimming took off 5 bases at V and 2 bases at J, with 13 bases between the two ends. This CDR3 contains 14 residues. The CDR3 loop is CASRPRGGNYGYTF. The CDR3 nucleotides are TGTGCCAGCAGACCCAGGGGAGGGAACTATGGCTACACCTTC.

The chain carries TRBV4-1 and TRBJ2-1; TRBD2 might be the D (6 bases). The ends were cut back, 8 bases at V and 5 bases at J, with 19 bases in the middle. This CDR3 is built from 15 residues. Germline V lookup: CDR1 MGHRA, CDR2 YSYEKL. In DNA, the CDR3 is TGCGCCAGCTCCGGAGGGCGCTATTCCGACAATGAGCAGTTCTTC. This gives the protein CASSGGRYSDNEQFF.

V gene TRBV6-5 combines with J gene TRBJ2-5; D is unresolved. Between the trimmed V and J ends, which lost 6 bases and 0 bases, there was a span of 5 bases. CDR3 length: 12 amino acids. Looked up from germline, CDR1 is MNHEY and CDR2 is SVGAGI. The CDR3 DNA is TGTGCCAGCAGCTTAAACCAAGAGACCCAGTACTTC. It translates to CASSLNQETQYF.

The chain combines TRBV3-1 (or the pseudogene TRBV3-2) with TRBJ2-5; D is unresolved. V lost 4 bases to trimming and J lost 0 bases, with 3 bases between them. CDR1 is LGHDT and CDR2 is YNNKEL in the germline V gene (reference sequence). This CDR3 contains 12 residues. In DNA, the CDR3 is TGTGCCAGCAGCCGGTACCAAGAGACCCAGTACTTC. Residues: CASSRYQETQYF.

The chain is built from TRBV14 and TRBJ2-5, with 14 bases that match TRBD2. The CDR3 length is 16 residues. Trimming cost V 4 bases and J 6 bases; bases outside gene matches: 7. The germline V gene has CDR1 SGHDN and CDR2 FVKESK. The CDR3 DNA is TGTGCCAGCAGCCTCGGGACTAGCGGGAGTCTGCAGACCCAGTACTTC. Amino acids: CASSLGTSGSLQTQYF.

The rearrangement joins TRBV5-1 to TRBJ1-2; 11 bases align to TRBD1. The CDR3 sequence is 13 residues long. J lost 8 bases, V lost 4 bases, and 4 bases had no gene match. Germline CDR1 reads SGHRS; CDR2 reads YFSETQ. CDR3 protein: CASSVGQGEGYTF. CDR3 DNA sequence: TGCGCCAGCAGCGTGGGACAGGGGGAAGGCTACACCTTC. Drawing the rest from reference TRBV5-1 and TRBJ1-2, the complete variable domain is KAGVTQTPRYLIKTRGQQVTLSCSPISGHRSVSWYQQTPGQGLQFLFEYFSETQRNKGNFPGRFSGRQFSNSRSEMNVSTLELGDSALYLCASSVGQGEGYTFGSGTRLTVV.

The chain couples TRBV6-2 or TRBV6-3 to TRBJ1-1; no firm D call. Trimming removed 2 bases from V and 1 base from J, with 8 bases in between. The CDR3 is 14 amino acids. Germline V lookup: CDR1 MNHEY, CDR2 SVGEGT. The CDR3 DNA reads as TGTGCCAGCAGTTACGACACAAGGAACACTGAAGCTTTCTTT. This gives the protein CASSYDTRNTEAFF.

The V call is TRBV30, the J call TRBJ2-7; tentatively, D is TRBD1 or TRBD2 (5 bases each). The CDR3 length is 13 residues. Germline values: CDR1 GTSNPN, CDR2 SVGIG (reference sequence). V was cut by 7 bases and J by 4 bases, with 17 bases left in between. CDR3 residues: CAYYQGTRYEQYF. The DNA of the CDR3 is TGTGCCTACTATCAGGGTACTAGGTACGAGCAGTACTTC.

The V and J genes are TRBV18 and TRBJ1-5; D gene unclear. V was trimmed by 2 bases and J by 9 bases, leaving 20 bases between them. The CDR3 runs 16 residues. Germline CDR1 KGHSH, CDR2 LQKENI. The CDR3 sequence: CASSPSLAVQSGPQHF. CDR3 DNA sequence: TGTGCCAGCTCACCATCTCTGGCAGTTCAATCAGGGCCCCAGCATTTT.

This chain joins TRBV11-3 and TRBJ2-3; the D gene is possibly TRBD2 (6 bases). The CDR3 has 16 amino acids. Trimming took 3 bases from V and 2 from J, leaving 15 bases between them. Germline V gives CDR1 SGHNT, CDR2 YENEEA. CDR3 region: CASSLGTGEITDTQYF. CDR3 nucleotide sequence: TGTGCCAGCAGCTTGGGTACGGGAGAGATCACAGATACGCAGTATTTT.

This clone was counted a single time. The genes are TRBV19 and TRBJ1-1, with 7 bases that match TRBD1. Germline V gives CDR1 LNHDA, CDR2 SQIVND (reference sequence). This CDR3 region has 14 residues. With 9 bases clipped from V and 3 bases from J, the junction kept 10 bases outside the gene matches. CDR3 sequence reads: CASSRGDSDTEAFF. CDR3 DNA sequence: TGTGCCAGCTCCCGGGGGGACAGTGACACTGAAGCTTTCTTT. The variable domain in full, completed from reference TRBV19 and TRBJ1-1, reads DGGITQSPKYLFRKEGQNVTLSCEQNLNHDAMYWYRQDPGQGLRLIYYSQIVNDFQKGDIAEGYSVSREKKESFPLTVTSAQKNPTAFYLCASSRGDSDTEAFFGQGTRLTVV.

This CDR3 is CASSIDRSSGNTIYF. In DNA form, the CDR3 reads TGTGCCAGCAGCATAGACAGGAGCTCTGGAAACACCATATATTTT. The gene calls are TRBV5-4 and TRBJ1-3; TRBD1 might be the D (6 bases). The germline V gene has CDR1 SGHNT and CDR2 YYREEE (reference sequence). V was clipped by 4 bases and J by 0 bases, with 11 bases between them. The CDR3 has 15 amino acids.

The CDR3 DNA reads as TGTGCTAGTGGAAGTCCCGGGACAGGGTACTATGGCTACACCTTC. It yields the protein CASGSPGTGYYGYTF. The chain recombines TRBV12-5 with TRBJ1-2; 9 nucleotides line up with TRBD1. From germline, CDR1 is LGHNT and CDR2 FRNRAP. The CDR3 contains 15 residues. J lost 3 bases, V lost 6 bases, and 8 bases had no gene match.

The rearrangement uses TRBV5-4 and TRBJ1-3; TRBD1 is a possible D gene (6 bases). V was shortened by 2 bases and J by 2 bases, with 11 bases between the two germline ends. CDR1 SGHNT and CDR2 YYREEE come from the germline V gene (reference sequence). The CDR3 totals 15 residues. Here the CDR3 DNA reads TGTGCCAGCAGCTTTGGGGGGCAGGCTGGAAACACCATATATTTT. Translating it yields CASSFGGQAGNTIYF.

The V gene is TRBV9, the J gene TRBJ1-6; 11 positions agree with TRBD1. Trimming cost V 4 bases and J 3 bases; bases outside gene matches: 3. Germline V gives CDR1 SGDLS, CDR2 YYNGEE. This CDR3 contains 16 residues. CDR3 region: CASSMDRGLYNSPLHF. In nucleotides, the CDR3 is TGTGCCAGCAGCATGGACAGGGGGCTCTATAATTCACCCCTCCACTTT. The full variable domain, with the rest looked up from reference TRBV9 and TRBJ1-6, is DSGVTQTPKHLITATGQRVTLRCSPRSGDLSVYWYQQSLDQGLQFLIQYYNGEERAKGNILERFSAQQFPDLHSELNLSSLELGDSALYFCASSMDRGLYNSPLHFGNGTRLTVT.

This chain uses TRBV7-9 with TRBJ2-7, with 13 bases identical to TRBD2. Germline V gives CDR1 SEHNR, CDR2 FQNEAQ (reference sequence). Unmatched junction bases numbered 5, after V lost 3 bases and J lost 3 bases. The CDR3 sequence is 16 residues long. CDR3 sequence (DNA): TGTGCCAGCAGCTTCGGGACTAGCGGGGCGGACTACGAGCAGTACTTC. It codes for CASSFGTSGADYEQYF.

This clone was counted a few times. Written as DNA, the CDR3 is TGTGCCACCACAGGGATGAGGACTGAAGCTTTCTTT. The encoded protein is CATTGMRTEAFF. The rearrangement uses TRBV28 and TRBJ1-1; tentatively, D is TRBD1 (6 bases). Germline V gene sequence: CDR1 MDHEN, CDR2 SYDVKM. This CDR3 has 12 residues. V gave up 10 bases and J gave up 5 bases, with 14 bases separating them.

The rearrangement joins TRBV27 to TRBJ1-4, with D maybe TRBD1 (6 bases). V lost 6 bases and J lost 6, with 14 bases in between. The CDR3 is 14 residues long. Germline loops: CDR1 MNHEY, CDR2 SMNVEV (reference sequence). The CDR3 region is CASRLQGRDEKLFF. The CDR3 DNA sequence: TGTGCCAGCAGACTCCAGGGGCGGGATGAAAAACTGTTTTTT.

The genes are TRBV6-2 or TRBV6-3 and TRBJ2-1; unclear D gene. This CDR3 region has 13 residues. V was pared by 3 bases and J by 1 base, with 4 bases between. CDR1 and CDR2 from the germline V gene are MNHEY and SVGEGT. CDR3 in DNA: TGTGCCAGCAGTTATCAATCCTACAATGAGCAGTTCTTC. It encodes CASSYQSYNEQFF.

Here the CDR3 DNA reads TGTGCCAGCAGTTACGGCCGAGGGGTGGGGAATCAGCCCCAGCATTTT. It is translated as CASSYGRGVGNQPQHF. This chain uses TRBV6-2 or TRBV6-3 with TRBJ1-5, with D possibly TRBD1 on 5 matching bases. V lost 2 bases to trimming and J lost 4 bases, with 15 bases between them. The CDR3 is 16 amino acids. Germline values: CDR1 MNHEY, CDR2 SVGEGT.

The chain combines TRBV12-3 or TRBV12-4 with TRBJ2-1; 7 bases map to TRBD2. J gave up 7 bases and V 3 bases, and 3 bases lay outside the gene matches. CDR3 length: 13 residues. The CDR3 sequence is CASSFGGLNEQFF. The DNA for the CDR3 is TGTGCCAGCAGTTTCGGGGGGTTGAATGAGCAGTTCTTC.

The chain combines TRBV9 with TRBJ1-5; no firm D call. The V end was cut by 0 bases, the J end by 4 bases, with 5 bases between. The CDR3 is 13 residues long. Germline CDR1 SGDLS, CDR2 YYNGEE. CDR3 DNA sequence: TGTGCCAGCAGCGTAGGTTTAAATCAGCCCCAGCATTTT. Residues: CASSVGLNQPQHF.